This T cell receptor beta chain was captured by sequencing in a study of T cell responses to AZD1222 COVID-19 vaccine. General study points: Donors, mostly white British, included more females; clonal diversity was possibly underestimated. Mapped onto spike, vaccine-associated CD4 TCRs spanned it and were dominant at 160-218 and 743-854. At baseline, just 6 or 7 AZD1222 recipients tested seropositive.

The data were produced by immunoSEQ multiplex PCR, yet TCRdb's version contains in-frame clones alone and is incomplete. The table has about 89,000 clones, around 84% seen once; the top ten hold less than 6.5%. This clone has at least ten counts. Its antigen is not identified. Germline V gene sequence: CDR1 MNHEY, CDR2 SVGAGI. V dropped 6 bases and J dropped 4 bases, with 12 bases sitting between them. This CDR3 is built from 13 residues. Pooled together were second doses at about 4 or about 12 weeks. This clonotype was obtained from an adult who received the AZD1222 COVID-19 vaccine. The chain carries TRBV6-5 and TRBJ1-2, with D maybe TRBD1 (6 bases). Sequencing used peripheral blood, obtained 28 days after the second AZD1222 dose. The CDR3 bases are TGTGCCAGCAGGGAGGGACAAGCCTATGGCTACACCTTC. Its translation: CASREGQAYGYTF.